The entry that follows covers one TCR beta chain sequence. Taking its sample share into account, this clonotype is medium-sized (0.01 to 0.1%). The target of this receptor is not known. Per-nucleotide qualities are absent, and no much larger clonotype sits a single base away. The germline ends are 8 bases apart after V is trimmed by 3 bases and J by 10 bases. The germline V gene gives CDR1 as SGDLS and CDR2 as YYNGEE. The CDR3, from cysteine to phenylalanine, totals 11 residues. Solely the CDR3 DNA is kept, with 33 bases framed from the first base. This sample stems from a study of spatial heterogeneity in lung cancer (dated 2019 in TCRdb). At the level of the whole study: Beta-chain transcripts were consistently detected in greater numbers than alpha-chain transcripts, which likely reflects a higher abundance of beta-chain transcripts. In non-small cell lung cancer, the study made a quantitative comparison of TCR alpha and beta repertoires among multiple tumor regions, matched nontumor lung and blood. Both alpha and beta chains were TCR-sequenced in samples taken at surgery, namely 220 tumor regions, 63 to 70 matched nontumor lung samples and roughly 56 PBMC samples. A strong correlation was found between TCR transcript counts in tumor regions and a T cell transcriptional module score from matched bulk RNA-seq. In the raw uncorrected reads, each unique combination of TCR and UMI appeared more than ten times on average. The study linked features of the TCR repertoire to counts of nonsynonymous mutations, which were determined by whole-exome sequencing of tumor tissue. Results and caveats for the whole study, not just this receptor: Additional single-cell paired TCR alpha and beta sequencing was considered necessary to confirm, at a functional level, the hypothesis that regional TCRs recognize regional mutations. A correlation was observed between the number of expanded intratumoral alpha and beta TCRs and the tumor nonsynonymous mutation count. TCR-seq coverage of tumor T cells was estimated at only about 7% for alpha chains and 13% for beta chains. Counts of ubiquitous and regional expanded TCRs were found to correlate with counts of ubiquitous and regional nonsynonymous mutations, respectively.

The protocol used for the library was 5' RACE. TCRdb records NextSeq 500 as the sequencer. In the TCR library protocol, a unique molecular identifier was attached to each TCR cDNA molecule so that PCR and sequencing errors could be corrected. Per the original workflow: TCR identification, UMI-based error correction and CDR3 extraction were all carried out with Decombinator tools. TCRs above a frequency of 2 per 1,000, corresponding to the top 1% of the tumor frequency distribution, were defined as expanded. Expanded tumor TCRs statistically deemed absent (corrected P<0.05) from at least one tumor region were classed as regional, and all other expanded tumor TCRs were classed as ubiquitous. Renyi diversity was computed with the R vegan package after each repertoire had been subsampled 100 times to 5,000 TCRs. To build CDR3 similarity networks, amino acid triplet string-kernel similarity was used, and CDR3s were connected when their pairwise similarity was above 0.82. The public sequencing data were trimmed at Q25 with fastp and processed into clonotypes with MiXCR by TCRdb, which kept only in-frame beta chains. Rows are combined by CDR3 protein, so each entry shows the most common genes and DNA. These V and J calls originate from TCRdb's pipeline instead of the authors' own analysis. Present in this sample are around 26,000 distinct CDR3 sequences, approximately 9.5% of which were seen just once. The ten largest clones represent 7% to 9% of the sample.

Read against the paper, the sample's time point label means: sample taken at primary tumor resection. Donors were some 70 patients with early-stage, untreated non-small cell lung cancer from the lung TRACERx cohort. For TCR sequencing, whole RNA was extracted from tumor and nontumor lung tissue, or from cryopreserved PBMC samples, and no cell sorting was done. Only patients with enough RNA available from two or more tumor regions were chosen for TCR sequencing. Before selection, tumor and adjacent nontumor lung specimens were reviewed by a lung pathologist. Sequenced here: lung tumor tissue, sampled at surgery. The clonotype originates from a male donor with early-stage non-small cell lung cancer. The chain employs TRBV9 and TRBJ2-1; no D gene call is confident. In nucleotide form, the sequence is TGTGCCAGCAGCGCGGAGAGGGAGCAGTTCTTC. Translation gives CASSAEREQFF.